This T cell receptor beta chain emerged from a study of Ad26.COV2.S vaccination and SARS-CoV-2 variants. Study in general: Of the COV1001 trial arms, the Ad26.COV2.S arm included the donor. The study's findings and limits: From the TCR breadth and depth analyses, total T cell responses may have been underestimated. Following vaccination, spike-specific CD8+ and CD4+ T cell responses reportedly exhibited substantial breadth.

Sequencing used immunoSEQ multiplex PCR; TCRdb keeps in-frame clones, though not all of them. Of 250,000 to 300,000 clones listed, approximately 89% are singletons. Treatment specified: some 20 received Ad26.COV2.S at low or high dose, single or two shots; about 5 received placebo; per-sample allocation not given. Material that was analyzed had been drawn on day 63 after the first vaccine or placebo injection. A Boston adult aged 18-55 years was the donor. About this clone: Its target is unknown.

Germline-derived CDR1 and CDR2 are SGHRS and YFSETQ. J lost 1 base, V lost 3 bases, and 3 bases had no gene match. The CDR3 is 14 amino acids. The chain is built from TRBV5-1 and TRBJ1-1; 7 nucleotides line up with TRBD1. Here the sequenced sample was peripheral blood, taken in a trial of Ad26.COV2.S vaccine versus placebo. This sequence was found in a person between 18 and 65 years old who received the Ad26.COV2.S COVID-19 vaccine or a placebo. CDR3 DNA sequence: TGCGCCAGCAGCTCCTGGACAGGGAACACTGAAGCTTTCTTT. Translated, it gives CASSSWTGNTEAFF. Full variable domain (outside the CDR3, taken from reference TRBV5-1 and TRBJ1-1): KAGVTQTPRYLIKTRGQQVTLSCSPISGHRSVSWYQQTPGQGLQFLFEYFSETQRNKGNFPGRFSGRQFSNSRSEMNVSTLELGDSALYLCASSSWTGNTEAFFGQGTRLTVV.